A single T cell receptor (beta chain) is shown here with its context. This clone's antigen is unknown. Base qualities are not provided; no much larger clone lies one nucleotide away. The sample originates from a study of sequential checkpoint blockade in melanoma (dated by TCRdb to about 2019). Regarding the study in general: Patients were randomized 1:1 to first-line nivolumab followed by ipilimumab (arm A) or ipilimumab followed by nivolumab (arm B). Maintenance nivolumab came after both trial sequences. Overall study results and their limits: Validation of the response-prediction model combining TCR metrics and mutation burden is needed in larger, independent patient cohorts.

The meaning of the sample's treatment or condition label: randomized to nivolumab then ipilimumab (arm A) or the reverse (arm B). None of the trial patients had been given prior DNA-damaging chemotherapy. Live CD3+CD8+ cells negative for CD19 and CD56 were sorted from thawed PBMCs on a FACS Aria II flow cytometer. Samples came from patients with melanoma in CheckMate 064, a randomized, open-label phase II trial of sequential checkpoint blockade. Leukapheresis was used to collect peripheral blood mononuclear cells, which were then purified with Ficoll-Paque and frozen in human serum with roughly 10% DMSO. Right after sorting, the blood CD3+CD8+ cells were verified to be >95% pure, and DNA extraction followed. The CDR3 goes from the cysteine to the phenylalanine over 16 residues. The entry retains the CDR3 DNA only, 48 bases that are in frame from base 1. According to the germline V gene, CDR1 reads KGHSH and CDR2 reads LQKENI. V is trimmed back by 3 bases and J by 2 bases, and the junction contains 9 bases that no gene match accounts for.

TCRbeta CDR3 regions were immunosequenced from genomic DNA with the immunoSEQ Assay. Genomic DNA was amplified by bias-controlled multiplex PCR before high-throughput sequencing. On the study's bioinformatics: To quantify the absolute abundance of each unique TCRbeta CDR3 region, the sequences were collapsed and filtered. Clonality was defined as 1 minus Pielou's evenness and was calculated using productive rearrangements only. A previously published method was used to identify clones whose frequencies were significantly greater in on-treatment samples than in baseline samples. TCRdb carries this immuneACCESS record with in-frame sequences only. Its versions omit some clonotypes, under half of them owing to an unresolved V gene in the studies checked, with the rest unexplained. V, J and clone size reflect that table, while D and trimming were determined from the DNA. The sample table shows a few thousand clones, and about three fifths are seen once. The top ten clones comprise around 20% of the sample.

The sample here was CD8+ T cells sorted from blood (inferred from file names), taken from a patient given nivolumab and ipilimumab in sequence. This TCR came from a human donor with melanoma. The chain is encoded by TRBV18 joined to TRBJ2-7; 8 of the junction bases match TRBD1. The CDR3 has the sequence CASSPDGTGAAYEQYF. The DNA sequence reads TGTGCCAGCTCACCTGACGGGACAGGAGCAGCCTACGAGCAGTACTTC. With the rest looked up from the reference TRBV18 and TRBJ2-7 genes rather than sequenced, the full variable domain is NAGVMQNPRHLVRRRGQEARLRCSPMKGHSHVYWYRQLPEEGLKFMVYLQKENIIDESGMPKERFSAEFPKEGPSILRIQQVVRGDSAAYFCASSPDGTGAAYEQYFGPGTRLTVT.